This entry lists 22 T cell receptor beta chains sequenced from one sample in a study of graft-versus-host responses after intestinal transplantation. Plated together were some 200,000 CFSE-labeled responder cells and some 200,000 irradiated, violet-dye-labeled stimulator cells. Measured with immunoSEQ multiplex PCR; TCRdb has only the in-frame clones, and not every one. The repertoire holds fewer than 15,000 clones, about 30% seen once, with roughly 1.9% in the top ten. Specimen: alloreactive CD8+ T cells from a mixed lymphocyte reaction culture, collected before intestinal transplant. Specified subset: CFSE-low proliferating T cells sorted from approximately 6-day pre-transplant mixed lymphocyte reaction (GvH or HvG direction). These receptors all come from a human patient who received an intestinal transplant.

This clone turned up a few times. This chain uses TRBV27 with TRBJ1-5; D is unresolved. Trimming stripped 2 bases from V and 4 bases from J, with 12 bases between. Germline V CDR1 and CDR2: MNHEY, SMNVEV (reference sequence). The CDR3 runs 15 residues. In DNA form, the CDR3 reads TGTGCCAGCAGTTTACGAGGGATAGCGAATCAGCCCCAGCATTTT. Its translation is CASSLRGIANQPQHF.

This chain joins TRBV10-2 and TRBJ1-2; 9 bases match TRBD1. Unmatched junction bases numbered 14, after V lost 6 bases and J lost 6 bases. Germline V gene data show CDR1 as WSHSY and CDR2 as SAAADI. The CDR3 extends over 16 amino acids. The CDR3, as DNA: TGCGCCAGCAGGGAAACACAGGGGGCTGGTGAAAATGGCTACACCTTC. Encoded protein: CASRETQGAGENGYTF.

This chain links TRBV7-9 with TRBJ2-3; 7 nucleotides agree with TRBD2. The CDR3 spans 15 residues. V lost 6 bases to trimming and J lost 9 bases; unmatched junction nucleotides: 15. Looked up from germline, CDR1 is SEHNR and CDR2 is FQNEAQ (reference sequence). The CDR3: CASREPGTNLGTQYF. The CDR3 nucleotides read TGTGCCAGCAGGGAGCCTGGGACTAACCTCGGGACGCAGTATTTT.

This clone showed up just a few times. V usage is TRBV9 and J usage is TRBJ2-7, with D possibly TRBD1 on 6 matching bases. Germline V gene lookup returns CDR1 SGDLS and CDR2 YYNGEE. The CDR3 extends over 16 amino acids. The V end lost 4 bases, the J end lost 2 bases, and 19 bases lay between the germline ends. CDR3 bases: TGTGCCAGCAGCACTCACGGACAGAACCCGACCTACGAGCAGTACTTC. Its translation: CASSTHGQNPTYEQYF.

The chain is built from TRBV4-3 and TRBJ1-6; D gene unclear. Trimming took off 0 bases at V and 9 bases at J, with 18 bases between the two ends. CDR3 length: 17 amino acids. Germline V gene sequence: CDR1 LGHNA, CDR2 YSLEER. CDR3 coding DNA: TGCGCCAGCAGCCAAGATCTAGGGTCGGGGATTGGTTCACCCCTCCACTTT. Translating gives CASSQDLGSGIGSPLHF.

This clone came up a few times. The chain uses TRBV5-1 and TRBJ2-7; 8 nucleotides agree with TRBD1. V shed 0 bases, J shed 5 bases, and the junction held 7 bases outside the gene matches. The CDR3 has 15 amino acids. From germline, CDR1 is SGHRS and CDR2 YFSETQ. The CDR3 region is CASSLAGTGYNEQYF. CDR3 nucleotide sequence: TGCGCCAGCAGCTTGGCCGGGACAGGATACAACGAGCAGTACTTC.

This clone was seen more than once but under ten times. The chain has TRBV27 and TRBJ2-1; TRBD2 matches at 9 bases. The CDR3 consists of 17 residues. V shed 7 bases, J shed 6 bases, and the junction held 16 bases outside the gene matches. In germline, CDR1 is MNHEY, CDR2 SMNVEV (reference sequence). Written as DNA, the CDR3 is TGTGCCAGCAAATTGGCTAGCGGGACGCTCTGGGGCAATGAGCAGTTCTTC. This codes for CASKLASGTLWGNEQFF.

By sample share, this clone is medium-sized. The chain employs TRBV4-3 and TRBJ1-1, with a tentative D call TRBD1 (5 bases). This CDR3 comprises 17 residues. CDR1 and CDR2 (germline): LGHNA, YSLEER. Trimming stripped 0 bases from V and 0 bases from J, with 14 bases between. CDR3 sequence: CASSQEGTGGLNTEAFF. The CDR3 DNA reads TGCGCCAGCAGCCAAGAAGGAACAGGAGGGTTGAACACTGAAGCTTTCTTT.

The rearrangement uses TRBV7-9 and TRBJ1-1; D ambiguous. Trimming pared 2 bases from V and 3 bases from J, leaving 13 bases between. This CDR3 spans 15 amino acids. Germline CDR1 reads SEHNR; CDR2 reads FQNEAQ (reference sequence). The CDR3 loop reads CASSLSAGRYTEAFF. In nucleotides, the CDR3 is TGTGCCAGCAGCTTATCCGCGGGGAGATACACTGAAGCTTTCTTT.

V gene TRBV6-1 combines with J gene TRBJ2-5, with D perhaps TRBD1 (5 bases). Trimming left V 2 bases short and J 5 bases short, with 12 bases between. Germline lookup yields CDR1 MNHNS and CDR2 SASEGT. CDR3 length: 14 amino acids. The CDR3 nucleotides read TGTGCCAGCAGTGAATGGGGCGGTGTGGAGACCCAGTACTTC. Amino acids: CASSEWGGVETQYF.

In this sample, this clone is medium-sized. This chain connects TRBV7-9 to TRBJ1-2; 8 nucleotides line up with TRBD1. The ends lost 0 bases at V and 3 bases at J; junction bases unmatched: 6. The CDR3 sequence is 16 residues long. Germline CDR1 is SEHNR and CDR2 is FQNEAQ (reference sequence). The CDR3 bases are TGTGCCAGCAGCTTAGCCCAGACAGGGGAGGACTATGGCTACACCTTC. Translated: CASSLAQTGEDYGYTF.

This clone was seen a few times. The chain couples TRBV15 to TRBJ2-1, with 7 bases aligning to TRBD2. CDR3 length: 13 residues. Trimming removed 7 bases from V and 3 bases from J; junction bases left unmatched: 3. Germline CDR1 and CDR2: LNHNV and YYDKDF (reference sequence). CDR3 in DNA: TGTGCCACCACGGCTAGCGGCTACAATGAGCAGTTCTTC. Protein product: CATTASGYNEQFF.

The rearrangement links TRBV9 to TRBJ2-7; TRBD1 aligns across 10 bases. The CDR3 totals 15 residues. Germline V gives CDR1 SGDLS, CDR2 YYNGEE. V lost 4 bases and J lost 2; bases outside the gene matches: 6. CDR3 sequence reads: CASSLSGTGAYEQYF. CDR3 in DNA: TGTGCCAGCAGCCTTAGTGGGACAGGGGCCTACGAGCAGTACTTC. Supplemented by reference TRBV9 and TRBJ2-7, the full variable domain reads DSGVTQTPKHLITATGQRVTLRCSPRSGDLSVYWYQQSLDQGLQFLIQYYNGEERAKGNILERFSAQQFPDLHSELNLSSLELGDSALYFCASSLSGTGAYEQYFGPGTRLTVT.

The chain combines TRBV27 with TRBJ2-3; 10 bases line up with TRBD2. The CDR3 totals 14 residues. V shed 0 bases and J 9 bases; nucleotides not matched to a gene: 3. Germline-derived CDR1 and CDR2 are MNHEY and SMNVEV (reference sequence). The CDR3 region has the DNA TGTGCCAGCAGTTTATCTACTAGCGGGGAGACGCAGTATTTT. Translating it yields CASSLSTSGETQYF.

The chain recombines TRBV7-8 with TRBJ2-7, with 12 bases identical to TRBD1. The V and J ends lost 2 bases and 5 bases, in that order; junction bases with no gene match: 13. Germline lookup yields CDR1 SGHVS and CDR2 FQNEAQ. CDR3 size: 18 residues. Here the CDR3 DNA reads TGTGCCAGCAGCTTACCTAACCCGTCGGGACAGGGGGCGCACGAGCAGTACTTC. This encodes CASSLPNPSGQGAHEQYF.

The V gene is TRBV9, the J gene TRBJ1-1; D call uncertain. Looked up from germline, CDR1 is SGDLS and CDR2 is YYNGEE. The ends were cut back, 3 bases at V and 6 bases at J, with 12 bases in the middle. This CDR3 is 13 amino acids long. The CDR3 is CASSGNGISEAFF. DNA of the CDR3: TGTGCCAGCAGCGGCAACGGGATCTCTGAAGCTTTCTTT.

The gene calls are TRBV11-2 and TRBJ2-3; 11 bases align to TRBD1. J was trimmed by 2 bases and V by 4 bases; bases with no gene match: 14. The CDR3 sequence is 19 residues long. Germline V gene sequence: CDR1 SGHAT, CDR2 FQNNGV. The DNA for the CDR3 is TGTGCCAGCAGCTCGCCCGGGACAGGGGGACTAATGGACACAGATACGCAGTATTTT. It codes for CASSSPGTGGLMDTDTQYF.

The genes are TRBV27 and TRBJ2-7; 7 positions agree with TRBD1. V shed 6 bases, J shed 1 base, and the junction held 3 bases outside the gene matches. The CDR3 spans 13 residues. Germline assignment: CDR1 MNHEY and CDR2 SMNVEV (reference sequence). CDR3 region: CASRLQGSYEQYF. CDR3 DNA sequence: TGTGCCAGCAGATTACAGGGGTCCTACGAGCAGTACTTC.

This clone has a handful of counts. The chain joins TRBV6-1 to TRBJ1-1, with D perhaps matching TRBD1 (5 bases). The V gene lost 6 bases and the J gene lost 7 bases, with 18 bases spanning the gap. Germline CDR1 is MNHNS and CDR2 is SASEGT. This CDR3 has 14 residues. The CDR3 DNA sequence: TGTGCCAGCAGCGAGTACCTGGGGCGTGGTGAAGCTTTCTTT. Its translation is CASSEYLGRGEAFF.

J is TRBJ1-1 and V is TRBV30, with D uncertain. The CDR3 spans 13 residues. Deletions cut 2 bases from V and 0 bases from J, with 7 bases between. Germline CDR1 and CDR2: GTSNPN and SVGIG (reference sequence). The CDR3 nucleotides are TGTGCCTGGAGTCCGGGTGTGAACACTGAAGCTTTCTTT. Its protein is CAWSPGVNTEAFF.

The CDR3 protein is CASRKTGVLYEQYF. CDR3 in DNA: TGTGCCAGCAGAAAGACAGGGGTGCTCTACGAGCAGTACTTC. This chain links TRBV6-1 with TRBJ2-7, with 8 bases lining up with TRBD1. Trimming removed 6 bases from V and 3 bases from J; junction bases left unmatched: 7. Germline V gives CDR1 MNHNS, CDR2 SASEGT. The CDR3 is 14 amino acids.

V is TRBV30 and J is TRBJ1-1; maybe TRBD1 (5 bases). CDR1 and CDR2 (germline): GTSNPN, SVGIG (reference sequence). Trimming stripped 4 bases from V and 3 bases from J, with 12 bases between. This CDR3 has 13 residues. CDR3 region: CAWTKGVDTEAFF. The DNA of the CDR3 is TGTGCCTGGACGAAAGGGGTGGACACTGAAGCTTTCTTT.